This TCR beta chain was recorded in a study of cytomegalovirus exposure and HLA in healthy donors. This clone has just a few counts. The target antigen is unknown. The PCR was carried out with 60 Vbeta primers and 13 Jbeta primers. TCRdb keeps only in-frame clones here, not all; method: immunoSEQ multiplex PCR. The top ten hold roughly 7.4% of the sample, which has under 200,000 clones, roughly three quarters seen once. Study-wide points: Among the CMV-associated chains, a few were confirmed in vitro as specific for CMV antigens. With DRB1 most and HLA-C fewest, TCR association rates differed between HLA loci in a later analysis. According to an earlier analysis, most TCR beta V segments yielded productive rearrangements about 90% or about 30% of the time. In the analysis, some V segments, TRBV6-2 and TRBV6-3 included, were excluded as indistinguishable.

The CDR3 spans 15 residues. The V and J ends lost 0 bases and 5 bases, in that order; junction bases with no gene match: 6. Per germline, CDR1 MNHEY and CDR2 SVGAGI. The chain uses TRBV6-5 and TRBJ1-1, with TRBD1 identical over 7 bases. Specimen: PBMCs. The source is a male donor in good health and CMV-seropositive. CDR3 sequence reads: CASSYSDRRRTEAFF. The CDR3 region has the DNA TGTGCCAGCAGTTACTCGGACAGGAGGCGGACTGAAGCTTTCTTT.